These 27 T cell receptor beta chains were all obtained from the same sample, sequenced in a study of blood T cell repertoires in COVID-19. Generated by immunoSEQ multiplex PCR, the TCRdb table keeps only in-frame clones and is missing some. The data hold 200,000 to 250,000 clones, with under 90% observed a single time. The sequenced material came from PBMCs or T cells enriched from blood (not recorded which). These receptors were obtained from a woman between 55 and 75 years old who had recovered from COVID-19.

This clone occurred many times. CDR3 nucleotide sequence: TGCGCCAGCAGTCAAAAAGGGGATAATTCACCCCTCCACTTT. Translated: CASSQKGDNSPLHF. V is TRBV23-1 and J is TRBJ1-6; maybe TRBD1 (5 bases). TRBV23-1 is an ORF, with its function uncertain. Between the trimmed V and J ends, which lost 2 bases and 5 bases, there was a span of 7 bases. The CDR3 consists of 14 residues.

This chain connects TRBV6-2 or TRBV6-3 to TRBJ1-5; D might be TRBD1 (5 bases). The V end lost 0 bases, the J end lost 4 bases, and 16 bases lay between the germline ends. Germline lookup yields CDR1 MNHEY and CDR2 SVGEGT. This CDR3 is 17 amino acids long. CDR3 protein: CASSYSGGRGRNQPQHF. The DNA of the CDR3 is TGTGCCAGCAGTTACTCGGGGGGAAGGGGACGAAATCAGCCCCAGCATTTT.

This chain joins TRBV7-9 and TRBJ2-1; 9 positions match TRBD1. There are 15 residues in the CDR3. J gave up 6 bases and V 5 bases, and 8 bases lay outside the gene matches. From germline, CDR1 is SEHNR and CDR2 FQNEAQ (reference sequence). The CDR3 is CASSPPGQGINEQFF. CDR3 DNA: TGTGCCAGCAGCCCACCGGGACAGGGAATCAATGAGCAGTTCTTC.

This chain uses TRBV24-1 with TRBJ1-5; D gene ambiguous. V was cut by 9 bases and J by 4 bases, with 15 bases left in between. The CDR3 consists of 14 residues. Germline values: CDR1 KGHDR, CDR2 SFDVKD. This CDR3 reads CATADSGSNQPQHF. The CDR3, as DNA: TGTGCCACCGCGGACTCTGGAAGTAATCAGCCCCAGCATTTT.

The CDR3 reads CSASRDREGQPQHF. The CDR3 DNA is TGCAGTGCTAGTAGAGACAGGGAAGGTCAGCCCCAGCATTTT. The chain links TRBV20-1 to TRBJ1-5; 7 bases fit TRBD1. Germline V lookup: CDR1 DFQATT, CDR2 SNEGSKA (reference sequence). V shed 3 bases, J shed 6 bases, and the junction held 8 bases outside the gene matches. The CDR3 runs 14 residues.

The CDR3 is CASSFLGGRYGYTF. The CDR3 DNA follows: TGTGCCAGCAGCTTTTTGGGGGGAAGGTATGGCTACACCTTC. J is TRBJ1-2 and V is TRBV11-2; the D gene is possibly TRBD1 (5 bases). Germline assignment: CDR1 SGHAT and CDR2 FQNNGV. V lost 3 bases and J 5 bases, leaving 13 bases between the germline ends. The CDR3 consists of 14 residues.

The chain couples TRBV11-2 to TRBJ2-3; D is uncertain. The CDR3 spans 14 residues. CDR1 and CDR2 from the germline V gene are SGHAT and FQNNGV. Trimming removed 1 base at V and 3 bases at J, with 8 bases between. CDR3 nucleotide sequence: TGTGCCAGCAGCTTAGTGGCAGGAACAGATACGCAGTATTTT. It yields the protein CASSLVAGTDTQYF.

This clone came up a few times. The genes are TRBV5-8 and TRBJ1-1; 8 bases align to TRBD1. The CDR3 runs to 14 residues. V gave up 3 bases and J gave up 7 bases; unmatched junction bases: 8. Germline assignment: CDR1 SGHTS and CDR2 YDEGEE. The CDR3 DNA reads TGTGCCAGCAGCTGGACAGGGTGGTCGGGTGAAGCTTTCTTT. This codes for CASSWTGWSGEAFF.

The chain employs TRBV9 and TRBJ1-3; no clear D gene. V was trimmed by 5 bases and J by 4 bases, leaving 13 bases between them. The CDR3 covers 14 residues. Germline V gene sequence: CDR1 SGDLS, CDR2 YYNGEE. CDR3: CASRGLGGGNTIYF. CDR3 sequence (DNA): TGTGCCAGCAGAGGACTCGGAGGCGGAAACACCATATATTTT.

This clone has a handful of counts. J is TRBJ1-6 and V is TRBV2; 12 nucleotides line up with TRBD1. Germline values: CDR1 SNHLY, CDR2 FYNNEI. J gave up 8 bases and V 6 bases, and 14 bases lay outside the gene matches. CDR3 length: 18 amino acids. This CDR3 reads CASRLGTGGAMAYSPLHF. CDR3 coding DNA: TGTGCCAGCAGACTTGGGACAGGGGGCGCGATGGCATATTCACCCCTCCACTTT.

This clone appeared a few times. The chain uses TRBV7-2 and TRBJ1-4; D gene ambiguous. This CDR3 is built from 15 residues. Germline CDR1 is SGHTA and CDR2 is FQGNSA. The V end lost 0 bases, the J end lost 0 bases, and 5 bases lay between the germline ends. CDR3 bases: TGTGCCAGCAGCTTAGCCGGGACAACTAATGAAAAACTGTTTTTT. This codes for CASSLAGTTNEKLFF.

This chain joins TRBV9 and TRBJ1-3; D not certain. Germline V CDR1 and CDR2: SGDLS, YYNGEE. V lost 0 bases, J lost 0 bases, and 7 bases lay in between. The CDR3 length is 15 residues. The CDR3, as DNA: TGTGCCAGCAGCGTAGTTCCAGTCTCTGGAAACACCATATATTTT. Translating gives CASSVVPVSGNTIYF.

This chain connects TRBV6-6 to TRBJ1-1; no reliable D call. Germline values: CDR1 MNHNY, CDR2 SVGAGI (reference sequence). V gave up 7 bases and J gave up 1 base, with 16 bases separating them. The CDR3 spans 15 residues. CDR3 sequence (DNA): TGTGCCAGCACCGACTTTGCAGCCGAGAACACTGAAGCTTTCTTT. It is translated as CASTDFAAENTEAFF.

This clone was counted between two and nine times. This chain links TRBV7-2 with TRBJ2-1; TRBD2 aligns across 10 bases. The CDR3 consists of 15 residues. In germline, CDR1 is SGHTA, CDR2 FQGNSA. The junction had 7 bases not matched to a gene; V was cut back by 6 bases and J by 5 bases. CDR3 nucleotide sequence: TGTGCCAGCAGTCCACTAGCGGGGTATAACAATGAGCAGTTCTTC. Amino acids: CASSPLAGYNNEQFF.

J is TRBJ2-3 and V is TRBV2; D is possibly TRBD1 (7 bases). Between the trimmed V and J ends, which lost 8 bases and 8 bases, there was a span of 17 bases. The germline V gene encodes CDR1 SNHLY and CDR2 FYNNEI. The CDR3 sequence is 13 residues long. The CDR3 spells CASQQEGAGTQYF. CDR3 nucleotide sequence: TGTGCCAGCCAGCAGGAGGGGGCCGGTACGCAGTATTTT.

The chain joins TRBV7-9 to TRBJ1-2; D is undetermined. Trimming removed 4 bases from V and 0 bases from J, with 15 bases in between. CDR3 length: 16 residues. The germline V gene has CDR1 SEHNR and CDR2 FQNEAQ (reference sequence). The CDR3 sequence: CASSSALLGANYGYTF. The CDR3 DNA is TGTGCCAGCAGCTCCGCTTTACTGGGAGCTAACTATGGCTACACCTTC.

This chain links TRBV3-1 (or the pseudogene TRBV3-2) with TRBJ1-1, with a tentative D call TRBD1 (6 bases). The CDR3 covers 14 residues. With 7 bases removed from V and 0 bases from J, the gap between germline ends came to 12 bases. CDR1 and CDR2 from the germline V gene are LGHDT and YNNKEL (reference sequence). In DNA form, the CDR3 reads TGTGCCAGCACCCCGCAGGGGATGAACACTGAAGCTTTCTTT. This gives the protein CASTPQGMNTEAFF.

This chain connects TRBV6-5 to TRBJ2-1; 8 bases are a match to TRBD1. CDR3 length equals 16 residues. J was trimmed by 5 bases and V by 3 bases; bases with no gene match: 9. The germline V gene has CDR1 MNHEY and CDR2 SVGAGI. CDR3 sequence reads: CASSYRWTGKDNEQFF. CDR3 nucleotide sequence: TGTGCCAGCAGTTATCGGTGGACAGGGAAAGACAATGAGCAGTTCTTC.

V and J are TRBV7-9 and TRBJ2-6, with D unresolved. The germline CDR1 and CDR2 sequences are SEHNR and FQNEAQ (reference sequence). The CDR3 is 17 amino acids. Deletions cut 2 bases from V and 0 bases from J, with 11 bases between. In DNA, the CDR3 is TGTGCCAGCAGCTTATGGCGGCCTTTCTCTGGGGCCAACGTCCTGACTTTC. Its translation is CASSLWRPFSGANVLTF.

The chain is built from TRBV12-3 or TRBV12-4 and TRBJ1-6; D is perhaps TRBD1 (5 bases). Trimming left V 7 bases short and J 4 bases short, with 8 bases between. This CDR3 has 13 residues. The CDR3 DNA reads as TGTGCCAGCACAGGGAATTATAATTCACCCCTCCACTTT. Translation gives CASTGNYNSPLHF.

The chain couples TRBV6-5 to TRBJ2-5; 13 bases agree with TRBD2. Losses at the gene ends were 6 bases for V and 7 bases for J; bases not matched to a gene: 8. The CDR3 contains 15 residues. CDR1 is MNHEY, CDR2 SVGAGI, per germline. CDR3 nucleotide sequence: TGTGCCAGCAGCCGGGGGACTAGCGGGGCTCGGACCCAGTACTTC. Its translation is CASSRGTSGARTQYF.

The CDR3 sequence: CASSVKGTGWTEAYEQYF. CDR3 DNA sequence: TGTGCCAGCAGTGTAAAGGGGACAGGTTGGACGGAGGCCTACGAGCAGTACTTC. The V gene is TRBV6-1, the J gene TRBJ2-7, with TRBD1 matching 8 bases. Germline-derived CDR1 and CDR2 are MNHNS and SASEGT. The CDR3 contains 18 residues. J lost 2 bases, V lost 4 bases, and 16 bases had no gene match.

The chain combines TRBV6-5 with TRBJ1-2, with a tentative D call TRBD1 (5 bases). CDR3 size: 14 residues. Trimming left V 6 bases short and J 8 bases short, with 19 bases between. Germline CDR1 is MNHEY and CDR2 is SVGAGI. The CDR3, as DNA: TGTGCCAGCAGCCACGGAGGGGATCAATACGGCTACACCTTC. Its protein is CASSHGGDQYGYTF.

V and J are TRBV18 and TRBJ2-7, with 10 bases fitting TRBD1. CDR1 and CDR2 from the germline V gene are KGHSH and LQKENI. The CDR3 sequence is 12 residues long. With V trimmed by 8 bases and J by 6 bases, 4 bases remained unmatched. The CDR3 spells CASGTGAFEQYF. In nucleotides, the CDR3 is TGTGCCAGCGGGACAGGGGCGTTCGAGCAGTACTTC.

This clone was seen only once. The genes are TRBV29-1 and TRBJ1-1; weak D call: TRBD1 (6 bases). Trimming took off 7 bases at V and 6 bases at J, with 12 bases between the two ends. Germline V lookup: CDR1 SQVTM, CDR2 ANQGSEA. This CDR3 region has 11 residues. The CDR3 DNA reads as TGCAGCGCCCAACAGGGCCCTGAAGCTTTCTTT. Translated: CSAQQGPEAFF.

The chain employs TRBV12-3 or TRBV12-4 and TRBJ2-5, with D perhaps matching TRBD2 (6 bases). V was shortened by 7 bases and J by 4 bases, with 13 bases between the two germline ends. This CDR3 comprises 13 residues. The CDR3 protein is CASTLSGRETQYF. CDR3 nucleotides: TGTGCCAGCACCCTCTCCGGGAGAGAGACCCAGTACTTC.

This chain uses TRBV7-9 with TRBJ2-7; possible D gene TRBD2, 6 bases. V lost 6 bases, J lost 0 bases, and 9 bases lay in between. CDR3 size: 13 residues. In germline, CDR1 is SEHNR, CDR2 FQNEAQ (reference sequence). The CDR3 reads CASSWDSSYEQYF. CDR3 sequence (DNA): TGTGCCAGCAGTTGGGACTCCTCCTACGAGCAGTACTTC.